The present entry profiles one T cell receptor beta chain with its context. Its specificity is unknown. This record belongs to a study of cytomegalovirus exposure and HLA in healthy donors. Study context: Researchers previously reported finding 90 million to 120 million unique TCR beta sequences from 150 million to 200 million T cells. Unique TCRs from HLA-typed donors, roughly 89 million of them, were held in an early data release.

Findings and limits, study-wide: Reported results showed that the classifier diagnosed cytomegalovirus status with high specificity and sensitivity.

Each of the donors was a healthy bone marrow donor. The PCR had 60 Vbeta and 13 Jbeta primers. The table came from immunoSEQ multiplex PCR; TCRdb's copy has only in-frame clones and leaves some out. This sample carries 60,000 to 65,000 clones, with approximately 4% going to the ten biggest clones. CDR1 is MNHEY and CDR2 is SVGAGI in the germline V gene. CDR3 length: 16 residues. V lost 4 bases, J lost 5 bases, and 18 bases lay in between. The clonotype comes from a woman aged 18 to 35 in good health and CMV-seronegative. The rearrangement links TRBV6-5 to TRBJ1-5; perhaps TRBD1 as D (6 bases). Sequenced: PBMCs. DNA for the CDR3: TGTGCCAGCAGTTTTGGTCCGGGGGGCTCCGATCAGCCCCAGCATTTT. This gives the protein CASSFGPGGSDQPQHF.